A selection of T cell receptor beta chains follows, all from one sample in a study of OX40 agonist ivuxolimab in advanced cancers. Generated by immunoSEQ multiplex PCR, the TCRdb table keeps only in-frame clones and is missing some. Seen here are roughly 56,000 clones, around 90% observed once, and the top ten hold 0.55% to 0.65%. The source was CD4+ or CD8+ T cells sorted from blood, collected in a trial of the OX40 agonist ivuxolimab. The receptor source for this set is an adult with an advanced solid tumor such as melanoma, head and neck, liver or kidney cancer. Both conserved end residues are part of each CDR3. D genes are given only for firm matches. Clone size is stated in some rows and not others, as once, few, many or a class when expanded.

v_gene: TRBV11-3
abundance: NA
d_gene: NA
j_gene: TRBJ2-7
CDR3nt: TGTGCCAGCAGCCCGGGACAAGCCTACGAGCAGTACTTC
CDR3aa: CASSPGQAYEQYF

v_gene: TRBV15
abundance: NA
d_gene: TRBD1
j_gene: TRBJ2-1
CDR3nt: TGTGCCACCAGCAGAGAAAGGGGACAGATCATCAATGAGCAGTTCTTC
CDR3aa: CATSRERGQIINEQFF

v_gene: TRBV5-1
abundance: NA
d_gene: NA
j_gene: TRBJ1-1
CDR3nt: TGCGCCAGCAGCTTGGTTGGGGGCGCGAACACTGAAGCTTTCTTT
CDR3aa: CASSLVGGANTEAFF

v_gene: TRBV28
abundance: NA
d_gene: NA
j_gene: TRBJ1-1
CDR3nt: TGTGCCAGCACCCAAAGTGGGGGGGGGCGTCTCCTTGAAGCTTTCTTT
CDR3aa: CASTQSGGGRLLEAFF

v_gene: TRBV5-1
abundance: once
d_gene: NA
j_gene: TRBJ2-3
CDR3nt: TGCGCCAGCAGCAACGGGGATTATAGCACAGATACGCAGTATTTT
CDR3aa: CASSNGDYSTDTQYF

v_gene: TRBV28
abundance: NA
d_gene: NA
j_gene: TRBJ1-1
CDR3nt: TGTGCCAGCAGTTCCGGGCAGAACACTGAAGCTTTCTTT
CDR3aa: CASSSGQNTEAFF

v_gene: TRBV27
abundance: few
d_gene: TRBD1
j_gene: TRBJ1-2
CDR3nt: TGTGCCAGCAGTTTCGCTGGACAGGGTCCCTATGGCTACACCTTC
CDR3aa: CASSFAGQGPYGYTF

v_gene: TRBV19
abundance: NA
d_gene: TRBD2
j_gene: TRBJ2-3
CDR3nt: TGTGCCAGTCGAGCGGGAGGGCGTGACACAGATACGCAGTATTTT
CDR3aa: CASRAGGRDTDTQYF

v_gene: TRBV5-1
abundance: NA
d_gene: NA
j_gene: TRBJ2-2
CDR3nt: TGCGCCAGCAGCCCCCGGACTACGAACACCGGGGAGCTGTTTTTT
CDR3aa: CASSPRTTNTGELFF

v_gene: TRBV2
abundance: few
d_gene: NA
j_gene: TRBJ2-7
CDR3nt: TGTGCCAGCGAGATCGGAAGAGGCGAGCAGTACTTC
CDR3aa: CASEIGRGEQYF

v_gene: TRBV7-9
abundance: NA
d_gene: NA
j_gene: TRBJ2-5
CDR3nt: TGTGCCAGCAGCTATAGCGGCAGGGCCCGGTCAGAGACCCAGTACTTC
CDR3aa: CASSYSGRARSETQYF

v_gene: TRBV19
abundance: NA
d_gene: TRBD1
j_gene: TRBJ2-3
CDR3nt: TGTGCCAGTAAGGACAGGGGAGGATCTAGCACAGATACGCAGTATTTT
CDR3aa: CASKDRGGSSTDTQYF

v_gene: TRBV14
abundance: NA
d_gene: TRBD2
j_gene: TRBJ2-1
CDR3nt: TGTGCCAGCAGCCTCCTGGGAGGGATTTACAATGAGCAGTTCTTC
CDR3aa: CASSLLGGIYNEQFF

v_gene: TRBV19
abundance: few
d_gene: NA
j_gene: TRBJ2-7
CDR3nt: TGTGCCAGTAGTTGGGGGTACGAGCAGTACTTC
CDR3aa: CASSWGYEQYF

v_gene: TRBV30
abundance: few
d_gene: NA
j_gene: TRBJ2-7
CDR3nt: TGTGCCTGGAGTGTAAGGTCCTCGGCATCTGGGCGGGGACGGGCTCTGTACTTC
CDR3aa: CAWSVRSSASGRGRALYF

v_gene: TRBV19
abundance: NA
d_gene: NA
j_gene: TRBJ1-2
CDR3nt: TGTGCCAGTCATGTCGGGGGGGGGCGGTCCTATGGCTACACCTTC
CDR3aa: CASHVGGGRSYGYTF

v_gene: TRBV4-2
abundance: NA
d_gene: NA
j_gene: TRBJ1-1
CDR3nt: TGTGCCAGCAGCCAAGATGGTCACGGAGGGACTGAAGCTTTCTTT
CDR3aa: CASSQDGHGGTEAFF

v_gene: TRBV28
abundance: NA
d_gene: TRBD2
j_gene: TRBJ2-1
CDR3nt: TGTGCCAGCAGTGTCACCGGGACTAGCGGGGCCAATGAGCAGTTCTTC
CDR3aa: CASSVTGTSGANEQFF

v_gene: TRBV11-3
abundance: NA
d_gene: NA
j_gene: TRBJ1-1
CDR3nt: TGTGCCAGCAGCTTAGATGGCGAGAACACTGAAGCTTTCTTT
CDR3aa: CASSLDGENTEAFF

v_gene: TRBV2
abundance: NA
d_gene: NA
j_gene: TRBJ1-1
CDR3nt: TGTGCCAGCTCCTCCTCCCCCTTTATGTGGACTGAAGCTTTCTTT
CDR3aa: CASSSSPFMWTEAFF

v_gene: TRBV5-5
abundance: once
d_gene: TRBD2
j_gene: TRBJ2-2
CDR3nt: TGTGCCAGCAGCTTGACTGCGGGAGGGATCACCGGGGAGCTGTTTTTT
CDR3aa: CASSLTAGGITGELFF

v_gene: TRBV5-8
abundance: NA
d_gene: NA
j_gene: TRBJ2-1
CDR3nt: TGTGCCAGCACCCGGGACTGGGGGAATGAGCAGTTCTTC
CDR3aa: CASTRDWGNEQFF

v_gene: TRBV5-1
abundance: NA
d_gene: NA
j_gene: TRBJ1-1
CDR3nt: TGCGCCAGCAGCTGGGGAAACAGAGTCTTTAACACTGAAGCTTTCTTT
CDR3aa: CASSWGNRVFNTEAFF

v_gene: TRBV29-1
abundance: NA
d_gene: TRBD1
j_gene: TRBJ2-2
CDR3nt: TGCAGCGTTGACGAGGGGGCTGGCGGGGAGCTGTTTTTT
CDR3aa: CSVDEGAGGELFF

v_gene: TRBV2
abundance: NA
d_gene: TRBD2
j_gene: TRBJ2-5
CDR3nt: TGTGCCAGCAAACCGAGCGGGAGGGCCTTTGAGACCCAGTACTTC
CDR3aa: CASKPSGRAFETQYF